Shown below are 22 T cell receptor beta chains from a single sample sequenced in a study of OX40 agonist ivuxolimab in advanced cancers. Sequencing was performed with immunoSEQ multiplex PCR; in TCRdb, only in-frame clones are kept and a portion is missing. The table lists 85,000 to 100,000 clones, around 90% of them singletons. The sequenced sample was CD4+ or CD8+ T cells sorted from blood, obtained in a trial of the OX40 agonist ivuxolimab. These receptors came from an adult with an advanced solid tumor such as melanoma, head and neck, liver or kidney cancer.

The J gene is TRBJ2-3, the V gene TRBV7-6; D unresolved. Trimming pared 0 bases from V and 2 bases from J, leaving 3 bases between. Germline V gene lookup returns CDR1 SGHVS and CDR2 FNYEAQ. This CDR3 is built from 13 residues. The CDR3 here is CASSLAFTDTQYF. The CDR3 DNA is TGTGCCAGCAGCTTAGCGTTCACAGATACGCAGTATTTT.

This chain connects TRBV18 to TRBJ1-3; D is perhaps TRBD1 (6 bases). Germline V gene data show CDR1 as KGHSH and CDR2 as LQKENI. Between the trimmed V and J ends, which lost 5 bases and 0 bases, there was a span of 14 bases. This CDR3 spans 16 amino acids. The CDR3 nucleotides read TGTGCCAGCTCATTACATGACAGGCTCTCTGGAAACACCATATATTTT. It yields the protein CASSLHDRLSGNTIYF.

This sequence joins TRBV4-2 and TRBJ1-4; a weak D match, TRBD1 (5 bases). The V and J ends lost 0 bases and 5 bases respectively, with 13 bases between them. This CDR3 comprises 16 residues. CDR1 and CDR2 from the germline V gene are LGHNA and YNFKEQ. The CDR3 loop reads CASSQDPAGLNEKLFF. The CDR3 DNA follows: TGTGCCAGCAGCCAAGATCCGGCAGGGCTGAATGAAAAACTGTTTTTT.

J is TRBJ2-1 and V is TRBV19; D unclear. The CDR3 consists of 15 residues. The ends were cut back, 5 bases at V and 0 bases at J, with 11 bases in the middle. Germline assignment: CDR1 LNHDA and CDR2 SQIVND (reference sequence). CDR3 sequence reads: CASSYRSSSYNEQFF. The CDR3 DNA follows: TGTGCCAGTAGTTATCGGTCGAGCTCCTACAATGAGCAGTTCTTC.

This rearrangement joins TRBV11-1 to TRBJ2-1; D call uncertain. The CDR3 consists of 13 residues. Deletions cut 0 bases from V and 4 bases from J, with 4 bases between. Germline assignment: CDR1 SGHAT and CDR2 FQDESV (reference sequence). The CDR3 nucleotides read TGTGCCAGCAGCTTAGCCCTGTACAATGAGCAGTTCTTC. Encoded protein: CASSLALYNEQFF.

The chain combines TRBV30 with TRBJ2-5; D not certain. Germline CDR1 reads GTSNPN; CDR2 reads SVGIG (reference sequence). This CDR3 is 11 amino acids long. CDR3 sequence reads: CACGHSETQYF. In DNA, the CDR3 is TGTGCTTGCGGCCACTCAGAGACCCAGTACTTC. The variable domain in full, completed from reference TRBV30 and TRBJ2-5, reads SQTIHQWPATLVQPVGSPLSLECTVEGTSNPNLYWYRQAAGRGLQLLFYSVGIGQISSEVPQNLSASRPQDRQFILSSKKLLLSDSGFYLCACGHSETQYFGPGTRLLVL.

This clone was counted between two and nine times. The sample holds other DNA sequences that translate to the same CDR3. The chain joins TRBV6-1 to TRBJ1-5; tentative D call: TRBD1 (6 bases). CDR1 is MNHNS, CDR2 SASEGT, per germline. CDR3 size: 13 residues. V was shortened by 5 bases and J by 4 bases, with 9 bases between the two germline ends. The DNA of the CDR3 is TGTGCCAGCAGTACACAGGGAAATCAGCCCCAGCATTTT. Translated: CASSTQGNQPQHF.

The CDR3 bases are TGTGCCAGCTCACCTGGGGGTCAGTCCTACGAGCAGTACTTC. It is translated as CASSPGGQSYEQYF. V and J are TRBV18 and TRBJ2-7, with D possibly being TRBD1 or TRBD2 (5 bases each). V was cut by 3 bases and J by 1 base, with 10 bases left in between. Germline V gene data show CDR1 as KGHSH and CDR2 as LQKENI. The CDR3 runs 14 residues.

This chain links TRBV2 with TRBJ1-1; 9 nucleotides match TRBD1. After removal of 7 bases from V and 5 bases from J, the junction contained 8 bases not matched to a gene. This CDR3 is 14 amino acids long. Germline loops: CDR1 SNHLY, CDR2 FYNNEI. In DNA form, the CDR3 reads TGTGCCAGCACCGGGACAGGGAGAATTACTGAAGCTTTCTTT. This gives the protein CASTGTGRITEAFF.

Written as DNA, the CDR3 is TGTGCCAGCAGCCCGGGGAGGGGGGGCGACCGCACCGGGGAGCTGTTTTTT. This codes for CASSPGRGGDRTGELFF. This rearrangement joins TRBV7-9 to TRBJ2-2, with D perhaps TRBD2 (7 bases). Germline V CDR1 and CDR2: SEHNR, FQNEAQ (reference sequence). The CDR3 runs 17 residues. Trimming left V 5 bases short and J 4 bases short, with 20 bases between.

The chain has TRBV18 and TRBJ2-3; 9 bases align to TRBD1. Germline V CDR1 and CDR2: KGHSH, LQKENI. With V trimmed by 5 bases and J by 1 base, 7 bases remained unmatched. This CDR3 is 16 amino acids long. The CDR3 sequence is CASSLKQGAGTDTQYF. CDR3 DNA sequence: TGTGCCAGCTCATTAAAACAGGGGGCAGGCACAGATACGCAGTATTTT.

This sequence joins TRBV7-2 and TRBJ2-3; no firm D call. The CDR3 runs 15 residues. The germline V gene has CDR1 SGHTA and CDR2 FQGNSA. Trimming took off 3 bases at V and 2 bases at J, with 12 bases between the two ends. The CDR3 loop is CASSFRGSLTDTQYF. CDR3 in DNA: TGTGCCAGCAGCTTCAGAGGTAGCCTCACAGATACGCAGTATTTT.

The chain recombines TRBV7-2 with TRBJ2-3; D remains unclear. V lost 1 base to trimming and J lost 1 base, with 9 bases between them. This CDR3 contains 15 residues. The V gene's germline CDR1 is SGHTA and CDR2 FQGNSA. CDR3 in amino acids: CASSLVGLRTDTQYF. The CDR3 bases are TGTGCCAGCAGCTTAGTAGGGCTTCGCACAGATACGCAGTATTTT. Looking up the rest from reference TRBV7-2 and TRBJ2-3 gives the full variable domain: GAGVSQSPSNKVTEKGKDVELRCDPISGHTALYWYRQSLGQGLEFLIYFQGNSAPDKSGLPSDRFSAERTGGSVSTLTIQRTQQEDSAVYLCASSLVGLRTDTQYFGPGTRLTVL.

This chain uses TRBV18 with TRBJ1-4; maybe TRBD1 (6 bases). Germline V gene lookup returns CDR1 KGHSH and CDR2 LQKENI. The CDR3 spans 14 residues. V was clipped by 4 bases and J by 1 base, with 7 bases between them. The CDR3 DNA reads TGTGCCAGCTCACAGACAGGAACTAATGAAAAACTGTTTTTT. Translated, it gives CASSQTGTNEKLFF.

The rearrangement joins TRBV28 to TRBJ1-2; D is ambiguous. Between the trimmed V and J ends, which lost 2 bases and 14 bases, there was a span of 21 bases. Germline loops: CDR1 MDHEN, CDR2 SYDVKM. This CDR3 has 14 residues. The CDR3 is CASSLATPPGSRTF. Written as DNA, the CDR3 is TGTGCCAGCAGTTTAGCAACCCCTCCCGGGAGCCGTACCTTC.

The gene calls are TRBV9 and TRBJ1-2; D is unclear. The V gene's germline CDR1 is SGDLS and CDR2 YYNGEE. V was trimmed by 4 bases and J by 0 bases, leaving 10 bases between them. This CDR3 region has 14 residues. This CDR3 reads CASSQQLSNYGYTF. The DNA of the CDR3 is TGTGCCAGCAGCCAACAGCTCTCTAACTATGGCTACACCTTC.

The chain has TRBV30 and TRBJ1-5; D ambiguous. Germline CDR1 is GTSNPN and CDR2 is SVGIG (reference sequence). The CDR3 sequence is 14 residues long. Trimming took 0 bases from V and 9 from J, leaving 15 bases between them. CDR3 residues: CAWSVSDQISPQHF. The CDR3 nucleotides are TGTGCCTGGAGTGTGTCTGACCAAATATCGCCCCAGCATTTT. The complete variable domain, with remaining parts taken from reference TRBV30 and TRBJ1-5, reads SQTIHQWPATLVQPVGSPLSLECTVEGTSNPNLYWYRQAAGRGLQLLFYSVGIGQISSEVPQNLSASRPQDRQFILSSKKLLLSDSGFYLCAWSVSDQISPQHFGDGTRLSIL.

The J gene is TRBJ2-2, the V gene TRBV18, with 10 nucleotides matching TRBD1. The CDR3 is 17 amino acids. Germline V CDR1 and CDR2: KGHSH, LQKENI. Germline trimming cut 4 bases from V and 1 base from J; bases unmatched to any gene: 6. This CDR3 is CASSRLDRGLNTGELFF. CDR3 nucleotides: TGTGCCAGCTCACGTCTCGACAGGGGGCTGAACACCGGGGAGCTGTTTTTT. Looking up the rest from reference TRBV18 and TRBJ2-2 gives the full variable domain: NAGVMQNPRHLVRRRGQEARLRCSPMKGHSHVYWYRQLPEEGLKFMVYLQKENIIDESGMPKERFSAEFPKEGPSILRIQQVVRGDSAAYFCASSRLDRGLNTGELFFGEGSRLTVL.

The chain joins TRBV9 to TRBJ2-7; TRBD2 agrees at 8 bases. The CDR3 contains 15 residues. The germline V gene has CDR1 SGDLS and CDR2 YYNGEE. V trimming: 0 bases; J trimming: 4 bases; junction bases outside the gene matches: 6. The CDR3 protein is CASSVGVSGEYEQYF. The CDR3 nucleotides are TGTGCCAGCAGCGTAGGGGTTAGCGGGGAGTACGAGCAGTACTTC.

The DNA for the CDR3 is TGTGCCAGCTCCATCATGCAGAACACTGAAGCTTTCTTT. This encodes CASSIMQNTEAFF. This sequence joins TRBV18 and TRBJ1-1; no clear D. V lost 6 bases to trimming and J lost 1 base, with 9 bases between them. The V gene's germline CDR1 is KGHSH and CDR2 LQKENI. This CDR3 has 13 amino acids. The whole variable domain, remainder taken from reference TRBV18 and TRBJ1-1, is NAGVMQNPRHLVRRRGQEARLRCSPMKGHSHVYWYRQLPEEGLKFMVYLQKENIIDESGMPKERFSAEFPKEGPSILRIQQVVRGDSAAYFCASSIMQNTEAFFGQGTRLTVV.

The chain recombines TRBV6-1 with TRBJ2-7; TRBD1 agrees at 11 bases. After removal of 8 bases from V and 7 bases from J, the junction contained 7 bases not matched to a gene. Germline assignment: CDR1 MNHNS and CDR2 SASEGT. The CDR3 spans 13 residues. CDR3 region: CASVWDRGGEQYF. CDR3 bases: TGTGCCAGCGTTTGGGACAGGGGGGGAGAGCAGTACTTC.

The sample holds one count of this clone. The chain carries TRBV18 and TRBJ2-7, with D unresolved. The CDR3 is 13 residues long. Germline loops: CDR1 KGHSH, CDR2 LQKENI. Trimming pared 1 base from V and 2 bases from J, leaving 6 bases between. As DNA, the CDR3 is TGTGCCAGCTCACCACGGTCCGCCTACGAGCAGTACTTC. Translating it yields CASSPRSAYEQYF.